The clone carrying this T cell receptor beta chain was seen just once. Its antigen is unknown. All the donors were Caucasian adults who lived in Nashville, Tennessee. These data belong to a study of shared clonotypes between healthy human individuals. General study results and limits: Non-shared clonotypes had lower generation probabilities than those shared by all four donors. With a handful of donors compared, roughly 5% of naive CD4 clonotypes were shared. Memory subsets generally showed smaller estimated richness than naive subsets did.

The ends were cut back, 6 bases at V and 6 bases at J, with 8 bases in the middle. Germline loops: CDR1 LNHDA, CDR2 SQIVND (reference sequence). The CDR3 covers 11 residues. Data came from immunoSEQ multiplex PCR; TCRdb stores just in-frame clones and leaves some out. Among 2,500,000 or so clones listed, about nine tenths were seen once. The sample taken for sequencing was naive CD4+ T cells from PBMCs. Subset meaning: CD45RA+ positively selected. This chain connects TRBV19 to TRBJ1-1, with D perhaps TRBD1 (5 bases). The sequence was collected from a man in his late teens or twenties in good health. Some clones in this sample may be carry-over from other donors' samples. CDR3 sequence (DNA): TGTGCCAGTAGGGACATCTCTGAAGCTTTCTTT. Protein: CASRDISEAFF.